What follows are 8 T cell receptor beta chains derived from one specimen sequenced in a study of T cell repertoires in cytomegalovirus infection. TCRdb passed the reads through MiXCR, listing each CDR3 protein once. The sample lists some 180,000 distinct CDR3 sequences; about 18% were seen once. Material for sequencing was CD8+ T cells from PBMCs. These receptors originate from a human donor in good health (CMV status not recorded). Some clones in this sample may be carry-over from other donors' samples.

This sequence joins TRBV6-8 and TRBJ2-3; 7 bases are a match to TRBD2. From germline, CDR1 is MNHGY and CDR2 SAAAGT. V trimming: 7 bases; J trimming: 0 bases; junction bases outside the gene matches: 7. This CDR3 is built from 15 residues. CDR3 sequence: CASTSGGISTDTQYF. The CDR3 DNA follows: TGTGCCAGCACCTCCGGGGGGATCAGCACAGATACGCAGTATTTT.

The table lists this clonotype with a few counts. The chain carries TRBV28 and TRBJ2-1; the match to TRBD1 covers 7 bases. The germline V gene has CDR1 MDHEN and CDR2 SYDVKM. After removal of 3 bases from V and 8 bases from J, the junction contained 10 bases not matched to a gene. The CDR3 totals 15 residues. The chain's CDR3 is CASSFPQGMKHEQFF. The CDR3, as DNA: TGTGCCAGCAGTTTTCCACAGGGGATGAAGCATGAGCAGTTCTTC.

The CDR3, as DNA: TGTGCCAGCAGCCCTACGCGACAGAGTCTCAAAAGGGAAGACTCTGGAAACACCATATATTTT. Encoded protein: CASSPTRQSLKREDSGNTIYF. V and J are TRBV28 and TRBJ1-3, with D perhaps matching TRBD1 (5 bases). Germline V CDR1 and CDR2: MDHEN, SYDVKM. The CDR3 is 21 amino acids. V lost 6 bases and J 0 bases, leaving 30 bases between the germline ends.

The V call is TRBV7-9, the J call TRBJ1-6; 11 positions agree with TRBD1. With 5 bases clipped from V and 9 bases from J, the junction kept 9 bases outside the gene matches. The CDR3 has 16 residues. Germline V gene sequence: CDR1 SEHNR, CDR2 FQNEAQ (reference sequence). Here the CDR3 reads CASSEGGQGVASPLHF. CDR3 coding DNA: TGTGCCAGCAGCGAAGGGGGACAGGGGGTAGCTTCACCCCTCCACTTT.

This CDR3 reads CSARDPTADNYGYTF. Here the CDR3 DNA reads TGCAGTGCTAGAGACCCGACAGCGGATAACTATGGCTACACCTTC. The chain employs TRBV20-1 and TRBJ1-2; perhaps TRBD1 as D (5 bases). Germline V gene lookup returns CDR1 DFQATT and CDR2 SNEGSKA (reference sequence). V gave up 0 bases and J gave up 1 base, with 12 bases separating them. This CDR3 comprises 15 residues.

The chain uses TRBV6-2 or TRBV6-3 and TRBJ2-3, with TRBD1 as a possible D gene (6 bases). This CDR3 has 14 residues. Germline-derived CDR1 and CDR2 are MNHEY and SVGEGT. V was clipped by 7 bases and J by 8 bases, with 19 bases between them. The CDR3 DNA is TGTGCCAGCAACACCGGTGGGGGCCCCAGTACGCAGTATTTT. Translation: CASNTGGGPSTQYF.

This clonotype was seen a handful of times. This chain uses TRBV7-2 with TRBJ1-6; D ambiguous. Germline assignment: CDR1 SGHTA and CDR2 FQGNSA. V was shortened by 5 bases and J by 0 bases, with 17 bases between the two germline ends. The length of the CDR3 is 18 residues. The CDR3, as DNA: TGTGCCAGCAGCCCACTGGAAGCCTTAAGCTCCTATAATTCACCCCTCCACTTT. Protein sequence: CASSPLEALSSYNSPLHF.

This rearrangement joins TRBV30 to TRBJ1-1; D ambiguous. Germline assignment: CDR1 GTSNPN and CDR2 SVGIG (reference sequence). Deletions cut 4 bases from V and 0 bases from J, with 3 bases between. The CDR3 covers 11 residues. CDR3 protein: CAWTLNTEAFF. CDR3 bases: TGTGCCTGGACCCTGAACACTGAAGCTTTCTTT.